This T cell receptor (beta chain) appears in the sequencing data of a study of neoadjuvant nivolumab and ipilimumab in lung cancer. This CDR3 region has 13 residues. Trimming took 5 bases from V and 6 from J, leaving 12 bases between them. The germline gives CDR1 SSHAT, CDR2 FNYEAQ (reference sequence). Study-wide points: Compared with tumor-adjacent uninvolved lung, resected tumors showed greater richness and clonality.

Clones were sequenced by immunoSEQ multiplex PCR, and TCRdb holds only the in-frame ones, with some missing. The sample yields tens of thousands of clones, about nine tenths seen once. Comments on this clone: Its target is not known.

The TCR sequence derives from an adult with non-small cell lung cancer. V usage is TRBV7-7 and J usage is TRBJ2-3; no clear D. Sequencing was performed on peripheral blood, taken after neoadjuvant nivolumab, alone or with ipilimumab, at or shortly before surgery. CDR3 nucleotide sequence: TGTGCCAGCAGCCGAGGTACCACGGATACGCAGTATTTT. It specifies CASSRGTTDTQYF.